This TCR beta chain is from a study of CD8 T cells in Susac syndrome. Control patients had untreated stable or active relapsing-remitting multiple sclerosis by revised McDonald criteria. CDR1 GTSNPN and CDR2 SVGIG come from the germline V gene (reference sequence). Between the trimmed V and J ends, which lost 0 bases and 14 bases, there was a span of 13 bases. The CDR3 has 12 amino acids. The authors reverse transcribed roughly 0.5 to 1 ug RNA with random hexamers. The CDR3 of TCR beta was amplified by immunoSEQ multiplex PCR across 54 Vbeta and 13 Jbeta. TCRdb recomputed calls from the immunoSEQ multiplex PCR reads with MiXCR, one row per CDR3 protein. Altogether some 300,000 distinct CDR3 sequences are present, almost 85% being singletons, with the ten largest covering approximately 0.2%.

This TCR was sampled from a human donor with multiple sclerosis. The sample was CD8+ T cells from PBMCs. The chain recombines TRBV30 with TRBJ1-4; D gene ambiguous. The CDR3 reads CAWSVLGNILFF. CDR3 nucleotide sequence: TGTGCCTGGAGTGTCCTCGGGAATATTCTGTTTTTT.